The rows below give T cell receptor beta chains drawn from one sample of a study of control samples from healthy donors and cancer patients. Using immunoSEQ multiplex PCR, the repertoire was profiled, and TCRdb retains in-frame clones only, with some absent. The data show roughly 130,000 clones, 85% to 95% seen once. Specimen: PBMCs. These receptors were obtained from a man aged 50-59 years with head and neck cancer. Each CDR3 is given with its conserved first and last residue. A D gene is named only where the DNA matches it firmly. The listing skips clone size in some rows; elsewhere it reads once, few, many or a size class.

j_call v_call d_call clone_size cdr3_aa cdr3_nt
TRBJ1-2 TRBV5-4 . once CASSFGERNYGYTF TGTGCCAGCAGCTTTGGCGAGAGAAACTATGGCTACACCTTC
TRBJ2-1 TRBV6-4 TRBD2 . CASSDGRLAGEYNEQFF TGTGCCAGCAGTGACGGCAGACTAGCGGGGGAATACAATGAGCAGTTCTTC
TRBJ1-1 TRBV6-5 TRBD1 . CASSYGTGGARTEAFF TGTGCCAGCAGTTACGGGACAGGGGGCGCAAGGACTGAAGCTTTCTTT
TRBJ2-1 TRBV5-1 TRBD2 . CASSLGLAGNEQFF TGCGCCAGCAGCTTGGGGCTAGCGGGCAATGAGCAGTTCTTC
TRBJ2-7 TRBV18 TRBD2 . CASSFAGVDEQYF TGTGCCAGCTCCTTTGCGGGGGTCGACGAGCAGTACTTC
TRBJ1-5 TRBV19 . . CASIRRGGNQPQHF TGTGCCAGTATCCGAAGAGGGGGCAATCAGCCCCAGCATTTT
TRBJ2-1 TRBV14 . . CASSQERSGVRDNEQFF TGTGCCAGCAGCCAAGAAAGATCGGGGGTTCGGGACAATGAGCAGTTCTTC
TRBJ2-1 TRBV7-2 TRBD2 . CASSLEAGGPSEQFF TGTGCCAGCAGCTTAGAGGCGGGGGGGCCTAGTGAGCAGTTCTTC
TRBJ1-1 TRBV5-1 TRBD1 . CASLTGPAGTEAFF TGCGCCAGCTTGACAGGGCCCGCTGGGACTGAAGCTTTCTTT
TRBJ2-1 TRBV3-1/TRBV3-2 TRBD1 . CASSLRQGLEQFF TGTGCCAGCAGCCTCCGACAGGGGTTGGAGCAGTTCTTC
TRBJ2-1 TRBV5-1 . . CASSPRALGSSSYNEQFF TGCGCCAGCAGCCCTCGGGCTCTCGGAAGTAGCTCCTACAATGAGCAGTTCTTC
TRBJ1-1 TRBV25-1 . . CASSPSLGMNTEAFF TGTGCCAGCAGTCCTTCACTTGGGATGAACACTGAAGCTTTCTTT
TRBJ1-2 TRBV7-2 . . CASRTSTVYTGYTF TGTGCCAGCCGAACGTCGACAGTCTACACGGGCTACACCTTC
TRBJ1-5 TRBV5-5 . . CASSLIGRGVNQPQHF TGTGCCAGCAGCTTGATTGGCAGGGGAGTCAATCAGCCCCAGCATTTT
TRBJ2-7 TRBV28 TRBD2 . CASSVSGGDYEQYF TGTGCCAGCAGTGTTAGCGGGGGGGACTACGAGCAGTACTTC